These 19 T cell receptor beta chains originate from one sample sequenced in a study of blood T cell repertoires in COVID-19. Profiling relied on immunoSEQ multiplex PCR, and the TCRdb table lists in-frame clones only, not all of them. The sample gives fewer than 350,000 clones, roughly 91% of which show up once; approximately 2.5% is in the top ten. The sequenced sample was PBMCs or T cells enriched from blood (not recorded which). These TCRs come from a middle-aged woman with acute COVID-19.

The CDR3 loop reads CASSLGSGLDEQFF. For the CDR3, the DNA is TGCGCCAGCAGCTTGGGTAGCGGGTTGGATGAGCAGTTCTTC. The V and J genes are TRBV5-1 and TRBJ2-1, with 7 nucleotides matching TRBD2. V dropped 0 bases and J dropped 8; count of bases not matched to a gene: 5. Germline CDR1 reads SGHRS; CDR2 reads YFSETQ. This CDR3 is built from 14 residues.

The V gene is TRBV2, the J gene TRBJ1-2; 8 bases are a match to TRBD1. CDR3 length: 15 residues. The trim removed 6 bases at V and 7 bases at J, leaving 13 bases unmatched. Germline values: CDR1 SNHLY, CDR2 FYNNEI. CDR3 sequence (DNA): TGTGCCAGCAGCGCCCAGGGGGCGGTGGCGACTGGCTACACCTTC. The encoded protein is CASSAQGAVATGYTF. The full variable domain, completed using reference TRBV2 and TRBJ1-2, is EPEVTQTPSHQVTQMGQEVILRCVPISNHLYFYWYRQILGQKVEFLVSFYNNEISEKSEIFDDQFSVERPDGSNFTLKIRSTKLEDSAMYFCASSAQGAVATGYTFGSGTRLTVV.

The rearrangement uses TRBV30 and TRBJ2-7, with D perhaps matching TRBD2 (6 bases). Per germline, CDR1 GTSNPN and CDR2 SVGIG (reference sequence). Trimming removed 4 bases from V and 5 bases from J, with 12 bases in between. The CDR3 spans 12 residues. The CDR3 spells CAWTGWGDEQYF. The DNA for the CDR3 is TGTGCCTGGACCGGGTGGGGGGACGAGCAGTACTTC. Supplemented by reference TRBV30 and TRBJ2-7, the full variable domain reads SQTIHQWPATLVQPVGSPLSLECTVEGTSNPNLYWYRQAAGRGLQLLFYSVGIGQISSEVPQNLSASRPQDRQFILSSKKLLLSDSGFYLCAWTGWGDEQYFGPGTRLTVT.

The rearrangement joins TRBV18 to TRBJ2-3, with D possibly matching TRBD2 (5 bases). Per germline, CDR1 KGHSH and CDR2 LQKENI. The CDR3 totals 14 residues. Trimming removed 3 bases at V and 9 bases at J, with 16 bases between. Here the CDR3 reads CASSPSDTRGTQYF. The CDR3 DNA reads as TGTGCCAGCTCACCCTCAGACACGAGAGGGACGCAGTATTTT.

The chain is built from TRBV5-5 and TRBJ1-3, with D perhaps matching TRBD1 (6 bases). Trimming stripped 2 bases from V and 3 bases from J, with 9 bases between. The CDR3 length is 14 residues. The germline gives CDR1 SGHKS, CDR2 YYEKEE (reference sequence). The CDR3 coding sequence is TGTGCCAGCAGCTTACAGGGTAATGGAAACACCATATATTTT. This gives the protein CASSLQGNGNTIYF.

The J gene is TRBJ2-2, the V gene TRBV27; TRBD1 matches 7 bases. J lost 4 bases, V lost 6 bases, and 5 bases had no gene match. Germline V gene lookup returns CDR1 MNHEY and CDR2 SMNVEV (reference sequence). The CDR3 is 14 residues long. DNA of the CDR3: TGTGCCAGCAGGGCACAGGGGACCACCGGGGAGCTGTTTTTT. Translated, it gives CASRAQGTTGELFF.

The chain employs TRBV7-9 and TRBJ1-6, with D perhaps TRBD1 (5 bases). CDR3 length: 13 residues. Trimming stripped 5 bases from V and 13 bases from J, with 15 bases between. The germline V gene encodes CDR1 SEHNR and CDR2 FQNEAQ (reference sequence). The CDR3 loop is CASSRRRDEPLHF. Here the CDR3 DNA reads TGTGCCAGCAGCCGTCGGAGGGACGAGCCCCTCCACTTT.

The chain links TRBV11-2 to TRBJ1-1, with TRBD1 matching 7 bases. The CDR3 has 15 amino acids. The V gene end was trimmed by 5 bases and the J gene end by 1 base; junction bases not matched to a gene: 7. CDR1 and CDR2 (germline): SGHAT, FQNNGV. CDR3 sequence reads: CASSATQGPNTEAFF. The CDR3 DNA follows: TGTGCCAGCAGCGCAACACAGGGGCCGAACACTGAAGCTTTCTTT.

V is TRBV19 and J is TRBJ1-2; TRBD1 might be the D (6 bases). The V gene's germline CDR1 is LNHDA and CDR2 SQIVND (reference sequence). The CDR3 covers 15 residues. With 4 bases removed from V and 0 bases from J, the gap between germline ends came to 12 bases. The CDR3 DNA follows: TGTGCCAGTAGTACCTCCCGGGACACTAACTATGGCTACACCTTC. It translates to CASSTSRDTNYGYTF.

The J gene is TRBJ1-1, the V gene TRBV11-2, with D perhaps TRBD1 (5 bases). The CDR3 covers 12 residues. Trimming pared 5 bases from V and 5 bases from J, leaving 9 bases between. CDR1 SGHAT and CDR2 FQNNGV come from the germline V gene. The CDR3 nucleotides read TGTGCCAGCAGCCAACGGGGGACTGAAGCTTTCTTT. It yields the protein CASSQRGTEAFF.

The table lists this clone with a count of one. This chain uses TRBV7-8 with TRBJ2-4; no firm D call. Germline V gene lookup returns CDR1 SGHVS and CDR2 FQNEAQ. The CDR3 is made up of 16 amino acids. The V and J ends lost 0 bases and 1 base respectively, with 10 bases between them. The CDR3 here is CASSLAHGSAKNIQYF. The CDR3 DNA follows: TGTGCCAGCAGCTTAGCGCACGGGTCGGCCAAAAACATTCAGTACTTC.

This clone was observed a handful of times. J is TRBJ2-1 and V is TRBV7-9; 10 bases agree with TRBD1. The CDR3 runs 16 residues. In germline, CDR1 is SEHNR, CDR2 FQNEAQ (reference sequence). J was trimmed by 8 bases and V by 5 bases; bases with no gene match: 12. The CDR3 is CASSGATDRGPDEQFF. The DNA of the CDR3 is TGTGCCAGCAGCGGCGCGACAGACAGGGGGCCGGATGAGCAGTTCTTC.

The chain couples TRBV7-5 to TRBJ1-6; the table's D gene call, TRBD1, was not cross checked with the DNA. TRBV7-5 corresponds to a pseudogene. CDR3 length: 16 amino acids. The CDR3 sequence: CVRSAPRGQSFSPLHF. CDR3 DNA: TGTGTCAGAAGCGCTCCTCGGGGACAGAGCTTTTCACCCCTCCACTTT.

V usage is TRBV12-3 or TRBV12-4 and J usage is TRBJ1-1; D is uncertain. This CDR3 is 13 amino acids long. The V end was cut by 3 bases, the J end by 6 bases, with 11 bases between. The CDR3 bases are TGTGCCAGCAGTTTTCGGGGATACCCTGAAGCTTTCTTT. Its translation is CASSFRGYPEAFF.

The V gene is TRBV4-3, the J gene TRBJ1-2; D not resolved. This CDR3 spans 14 amino acids. Trimming stripped 8 bases from V and 2 bases from J, with 15 bases between. Germline-derived CDR1 and CDR2 are LGHNA and YSLEER. The DNA for the CDR3 is TGCGCCAGCGGATTGGGTACGGGGAACTATGGCTACACCTTC. This gives the protein CASGLGTGNYGYTF.

Comment on this clone: Other DNA sequences within the sample encode an identical CDR3. The chain employs TRBV19 and TRBJ1-2, with 8 bases identical to TRBD1. Trimming removed 3 bases from V and 4 bases from J; junction bases left unmatched: 4. CDR3 length equals 14 residues. The germline gives CDR1 LNHDA, CDR2 SQIVND (reference sequence). In nucleotides, the CDR3 is TGTGCCAGTAGTATCGACAGGGGTAGCTATGGCTACACCTTC. Amino acid sequence: CASSIDRGSYGYTF.

The V call is TRBV6-1, the J call TRBJ1-5; D remains unclear. The length of the CDR3 is 14 residues. The V end was cut by 0 bases, the J end by 4 bases, with 7 bases between. Per the germline V gene, CDR1 is MNHNS and CDR2 is SASEGT. The CDR3 DNA reads TGTGCCAGCAGTGAAGCAGCCCTAAATCAGCCCCAGCATTTT. This codes for CASSEAALNQPQHF.

The chain employs TRBV19 and TRBJ1-4; D might be TRBD1 (6 bases). Trimming took 5 bases from V and 7 from J, leaving 17 bases between them. Germline CDR1 is LNHDA and CDR2 is SQIVND (reference sequence). The CDR3 extends over 15 amino acids. The CDR3 loop is CASSYPGVVVEKLFF. The CDR3 DNA sequence: TGTGCCAGTAGTTATCCAGGGGTGGTAGTTGAAAAACTGTTTTTT.

The V and J genes are TRBV24-1 and TRBJ2-5; 7 nucleotides agree with TRBD1. The germline V gene has CDR1 KGHDR and CDR2 SFDVKD. V gave up 9 bases and J gave up 2 bases; unmatched junction bases: 11. CDR3 length equals 15 residues. The CDR3 DNA follows: TGTGCCACCCAAGGCCACGGGACAGAACAAGAGACCCAGTACTTC. Its protein is CATQGHGTEQETQYF.